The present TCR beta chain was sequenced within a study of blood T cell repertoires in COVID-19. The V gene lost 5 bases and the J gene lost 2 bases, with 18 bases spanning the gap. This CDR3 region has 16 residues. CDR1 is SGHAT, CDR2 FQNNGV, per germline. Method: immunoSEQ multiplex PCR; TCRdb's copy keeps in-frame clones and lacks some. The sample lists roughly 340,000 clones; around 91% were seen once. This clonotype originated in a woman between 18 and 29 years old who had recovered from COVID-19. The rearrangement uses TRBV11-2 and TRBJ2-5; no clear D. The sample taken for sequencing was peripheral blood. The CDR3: CASSASRLRLQETQYF. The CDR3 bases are TGTGCCAGCAGCGCAAGTCGCCTGCGTCTACAAGAGACCCAGTACTTC.